The 26 T cell receptor beta chains below come from one sample, sequenced in a study of blood T cells in healthy people across ages. Combining a sample-barcoded 5' primer with a J-beta primer mix, a second PCR ran for roughly 6 to 12 cycles. Each CDR3 protein gets one entry after TCRdb re-called the 5' RACE reads with MiXCR. The table has some 860,000 distinct CDR3 sequences, 56% seen once; the top ten hold roughly 24%. The sequenced sample was blood. Receptors were obtained from a man aged 40-49 years in good health.

The V call is TRBV6-5, the J call TRBJ1-1; D unclear. There are 14 residues in the CDR3. Germline CDR1 reads MNHEY; CDR2 reads SVGAGI. With 5 bases removed from V and 5 bases from J, the gap between germline ends came to 15 bases. This chain's CDR3 is CASSPDLGGTEAFF. The CDR3 region has the DNA TGTGCCAGCAGTCCTGACTTAGGAGGGACTGAAGCTTTCTTT.

The rearrangement uses TRBV3-1 and TRBJ1-5; D uncertain. This CDR3 has 15 amino acids. The germline V gene has CDR1 LGHDT and CDR2 YNNKEL (reference sequence). V was trimmed by 3 bases and J by 4 bases, leaving 13 bases between them. CDR3 coding DNA: TGTGCCAGCAGCCAGCAATCAGCCTATAATCAGCCCCAGCATTTT. This codes for CASSQQSAYNQPQHF.

This chain uses TRBV9 with TRBJ2-5; possible D gene TRBD2, 5 bases. Germline CDR1 reads SGDLS; CDR2 reads YYNGEE. There are 18 residues in the CDR3. With 1 base removed from V and 3 bases from J, the gap between germline ends came to 22 bases. The CDR3 loop is CASSVMPRGHTFEETQYF. For the CDR3, the DNA is TGTGCCAGCAGCGTAATGCCCCGGGGTCACACTTTTGAAGAGACCCAGTACTTC.

The chain combines TRBV9 with TRBJ2-7; TRBD2 agrees at 11 bases. The CDR3 spans 16 residues. V dropped 4 bases and J dropped 6; count of bases not matched to a gene: 12. Germline lookup yields CDR1 SGDLS and CDR2 YYNGEE. The CDR3: CASSYRILAGVSEQYF. CDR3 nucleotides: TGTGCCAGCAGCTACCGAATACTAGCGGGAGTTAGCGAGCAGTACTTC.

This chain joins TRBV5-1 and TRBJ2-7; no reliable D call. The CDR3 has 13 amino acids. The V gene's germline CDR1 is SGHRS and CDR2 YFSETQ. The V end was cut by 6 bases, the J end by 1 base, with 11 bases between. The DNA for the CDR3 is TGCGCCAGCACGCCAGCCAGTTCCTACGAGCAGTACTTC. It translates to CASTPASSYEQYF.

V usage is TRBV20-1 and J usage is TRBJ2-1; 8 bases align to TRBD2. This CDR3 spans 16 amino acids. V was clipped by 3 bases and J by 8 bases; unmatched bases: 15. Germline CDR1 and CDR2: DFQATT and SNEGSKA (reference sequence). CDR3 residues: CSASIPGRASWDEQFF. The CDR3 nucleotides are TGCAGTGCTAGTATCCCCGGGAGGGCTTCCTGGGATGAGCAGTTCTTC.

V gene TRBV29-1 combines with J gene TRBJ1-2; no clear D gene. Germline CDR1 reads SQVTM; CDR2 reads ANQGSEA. V was cut by 2 bases and J by 4 bases, with 8 bases left in between. CDR3 size: 12 residues. CDR3 amino acids: CSVETAAYGYTF. Written as DNA, the CDR3 is TGCAGCGTTGAAACGGCAGCCTATGGCTACACCTTC.

This clonotype has just a few counts. The V call is TRBV4-3, the J call TRBJ2-5; D not resolved. The CDR3 has 13 amino acids. CDR1 and CDR2 from the germline V gene are LGHNA and YSLEER. Trimming shortened V by 0 bases and J by 6 bases, and 8 bases separated the two germline ends. The CDR3 DNA reads as TGCGCCAGCAGCCAAGACACACAGAAGACCCAGTACTTC. Protein sequence: CASSQDTQKTQYF.

The rearrangement uses TRBV6-1 and TRBJ2-4; 8 positions agree with TRBD2. The CDR3 length is 14 residues. The J segment lost 0 bases and the V segment lost 6 bases, leaving 1 base of the junction unmatched. Germline V gives CDR1 MNHNS, CDR2 SASEGT. In DNA form, the CDR3 reads TGTGCCAGCAGGCGGGAGGTAGCCAAAAACATTCAGTACTTC. Translation gives CASRREVAKNIQYF.

This clonotype was observed a handful of times. The rearrangement uses TRBV6-5 and TRBJ2-7, with D maybe TRBD1 (5 bases). Germline V gene lookup returns CDR1 MNHEY and CDR2 SVGAGI. V was cut by 5 bases and J by 0 bases, with 11 bases left in between. This CDR3 contains 14 residues. CDR3 sequence: CASSTRQHSYEQYF. For the CDR3, the DNA is TGTGCCAGCAGTACCCGACAGCACTCCTACGAGCAGTACTTC.

This rearrangement joins TRBV6-2 or TRBV6-3 to TRBJ2-7; D possibly corresponds to TRBD2 (6 bases). Germline CDR1 and CDR2: MNHEY and SVGEGT. This CDR3 has 15 amino acids. The V gene lost 2 bases and the J gene lost 2 bases, with 13 bases spanning the gap. The CDR3, as DNA: TGTGCCAGCAGTTACACCGGACTACTGACCTACGAGCAGTACTTC. This codes for CASSYTGLLTYEQYF.

This clonotype has more than one count but fewer than ten. V is TRBV20-1 and J is TRBJ1-5; 10 bases agree with TRBD1. Germline-derived CDR1 and CDR2 are DFQATT and SNEGSKA (reference sequence). The ends lost 6 bases at V and 4 bases at J; junction bases unmatched: 12. The CDR3 is 16 residues long. DNA of the CDR3: TGCAGTGCCCGTAAGACGACAGGGGGCACGAATCAGCCCCAGCATTTT. This codes for CSARKTTGGTNQPQHF.

The chain uses TRBV10-3 and TRBJ2-5; D assignment may be TRBD1 or TRBD2 (5 bases each). Germline values: CDR1 ENHRY, CDR2 SYGVKD. The CDR3 spans 13 residues. Trimming cost V 2 bases and J 11 bases, with 15 bases left between them. The CDR3 region is CAISETQMGEQYF. In DNA, the CDR3 is TGTGCCATCAGTGAGACACAAATGGGGGAGCAGTACTTC.

Only a few counts were recorded for this clonotype. This chain uses TRBV10-2 with TRBJ1-2; weak D call: TRBD1 (5 bases). The V and J ends lost 3 bases and 3 bases respectively, with 14 bases between them. Per germline, CDR1 WSHSY and CDR2 SAAADI. This CDR3 is 15 amino acids long. The CDR3 reads CASSEPGQGHYGYTF. CDR3 nucleotide sequence: TGCGCCAGCAGTGAACCTGGGCAGGGACACTATGGCTACACCTTC.

V gene TRBV7-9 combines with J gene TRBJ2-3; D remains unclear. The germline CDR1 and CDR2 sequences are SEHNR and FQNEAQ (reference sequence). V lost 5 bases and J lost 6, with 18 bases in between. This CDR3 comprises 15 residues. The CDR3 DNA is TGTGCCAGCAGCCCGGTGCTAGGCGTGGGGGATACGCAGTATTTT. Translated: CASSPVLGVGDTQYF.

This clonotype was seen once. J is TRBJ2-6 and V is TRBV28; D may be TRBD1 (5 bases). Germline CDR1 MDHEN, CDR2 SYDVKM. CDR3 size: 17 residues. Trimming pared 3 bases from V and 0 bases from J, leaving 12 bases between. The CDR3 DNA reads as TGTGCCAGCAGTTTTTCCAGGGCCAGCTCTGGGGCCAACGTCCTGACTTTC. It codes for CASSFSRASSGANVLTF.

This clonotype was seen more than once but under ten times. This chain uses TRBV29-1 with TRBJ2-7, with D perhaps TRBD1 (6 bases). With 7 bases removed from V and 0 bases from J, the gap between germline ends came to 16 bases. Germline V gene sequence: CDR1 SQVTM, CDR2 ANQGSEA. The length of the CDR3 is 14 residues. The CDR3 loop is CSAADSDPSYEQYF. The CDR3 DNA is TGCAGCGCTGCGGACAGCGACCCCTCCTACGAGCAGTACTTC.

CDR3 residues: CASSQAPGGRETQYF. DNA for the CDR3: TGTGCCAGCAGCCAAGCCCCGGGGGGTAGAGAGACCCAGTACTTC. The gene calls are TRBV3-1 and TRBJ2-5, with TRBD2 matching over 7 bases. Trimming cost V 1 base and J 4 bases; bases outside gene matches: 6. Germline values: CDR1 LGHDT, CDR2 YNNKEL (reference sequence). The CDR3 is made up of 15 amino acids.

The chain links TRBV7-2 to TRBJ2-1; D unresolved. TRBJ2-7 matches the DNA end more closely, so the J call is doubtful. CDR1 and CDR2 (germline): SGHTA, FQGNSA. This CDR3 has 17 amino acids. This CDR3 is CASSLIEVTRSYNEQYF. The CDR3 bases are TGTGCCAGCAGCTTAATCGAAGTAACTCGATCCTACAATGAGCAGTACTTC.

J is TRBJ2-7 and V is TRBV2; 10 positions match TRBD2. Trimming removed 8 bases from V and 6 bases from J; junction bases left unmatched: 7. There are 13 residues in the CDR3. Germline CDR1 and CDR2: SNHLY and FYNNEI. The CDR3 DNA follows: TGTGCCAGCCGACCGGAGCGGGAGGGCGAGCAGTACTTC. Translation gives CASRPEREGEQYF.

CDR3 sequence: CASSQVLAAITYEQYF. The CDR3 nucleotides are TGCGCCAGCAGCCAAGTTCTAGCGGCTATAACCTACGAGCAGTACTTC. The chain carries TRBV4-3 and TRBJ2-4, with 7 bases identical to TRBD2. The end of the DNA is better explained by TRBJ2-7, so the J call may be wrong. The length of the CDR3 is 16 residues. Germline CDR1 LGHNA, CDR2 YSLEER.

The V call is TRBV6-5, the J call TRBJ1-1; D is unclear. Germline assignment: CDR1 MNHEY and CDR2 SVGAGI. The V and J ends lost 5 bases and 11 bases respectively, with 15 bases between them. This CDR3 is 12 amino acids long. CDR3 nucleotide sequence: TGTGCCAGCAGTGCAGGCCTAAATGACGCTTTCTTT. Residues: CASSAGLNDAFF.

The gene calls are TRBV6-5 and TRBJ1-1; the D gene is possibly TRBD1 (5 bases). Germline assignment: CDR1 MNHEY and CDR2 SVGAGI. This CDR3 comprises 13 residues. The germline V and J ends were trimmed by 5 bases and 8 bases, with 15 bases remaining between them. The DNA for the CDR3 is TGTGCCAGCAGTGGGGGATCGTGGGGGGAAGCTTTCTTT. The encoded protein is CASSGGSWGEAFF.

The chain uses TRBV7-2 and TRBJ2-1, with D perhaps given as TRBD1 or TRBD2 (6 bases each). Trimming shortened V by 4 bases and J by 3 bases, and 19 bases separated the two germline ends. Looked up from germline, CDR1 is SGHTA and CDR2 is FQGNSA. The CDR3 runs to 17 residues. The DNA of the CDR3 is TGTGCCAGCAGCTCTGCGAGGGGGGCCCGAAACTACAATGAGCAGTTCTTC. Protein product: CASSSARGARNYNEQFF.

The chain recombines TRBV5-1 with TRBJ2-1; D is possibly TRBD2 (6 bases). Trimming took 4 bases from V and 0 from J, leaving 20 bases between them. Per germline, CDR1 SGHRS and CDR2 YFSETQ. CDR3 length: 18 amino acids. The CDR3 region is CASSPAGSTSSSYNEQFF. The CDR3 DNA reads as TGCGCCAGCAGCCCCGCGGGGTCTACCTCGAGCTCCTACAATGAGCAGTTCTTC.

The rearrangement uses TRBV6-1 and TRBJ1-5, with D uncertain. Germline assignment: CDR1 MNHNS and CDR2 SASEGT. Trimming removed 4 bases from V and 6 bases from J, with 10 bases in between. CDR3 length: 13 residues. The CDR3 nucleotides read TGTGCCAGCAGTGCAGCGTGGGGTCAGCCCCAGCATTTT. Protein: CASSAAWGQPQHF.